This TCR beta chain stems from a study of PD-1 blockade in classical Hodgkin lymphoma. Points on this clone: Its antigen is not identified.

Documented time point: cycle 4 day 1 (C4D1), after about 6 weeks of nivolumab. Following autologous stem cell transplantation, relapse occurred in every patient, and exposure to brentuximab vedotin varied. Progressive disease, partial response or complete response was each patient's best response. The study, taken as a whole, reports: Patients with a complete response exhibited baseline diversity comparable to newly diagnosed patients. The study found that TCR diversity rose significantly by C4D1 in CD4+ but not CD8+ cells.

The method was immunoSEQ multiplex PCR; TCRdb's version includes in-frame clones alone and lacks a portion of them. Altogether 75,000 to 95,000 clones are present, under 85% being singletons, with the ten largest covering about a sixth. The sequence was obtained from a human donor with classical Hodgkin lymphoma. The sample here was peripheral blood mononuclear cells (PBMCs), taken before the fourth cycle of nivolumab.

In nucleotides, the CDR3 is TGTGCCAGCTCACCGCCCAGCTTACAGGGCCCGGAAGGCTACACCTTC. Residues: CASSPPSLQGPEGYTF. The chain joins TRBV18 to TRBJ1-2; D is possibly TRBD1 (6 bases). The CDR3 spans 16 residues. From germline, CDR1 is KGHSH and CDR2 LQKENI. The V end lost 3 bases, the J end lost 8 bases, and 22 bases lay between the germline ends.